What follows are 26 T cell receptor beta chains derived from one specimen sequenced in a study of CD8 T cells in ankylosing spondylitis. Each CDR3 protein gets one entry after TCRdb re-called the 5' RACE reads with MiXCR. The table lists fewer than 550,000 distinct CDR3 sequences, over 4% of them singletons, with 3.5% in the top ten. Their antigens remain unidentified. Overall study results and limits: Seemingly distinctive of ankylosing spondylitis blood was a TCR beta motif formed by eight highly homologous variants.

The sequenced material came from blood, either unsorted or a sorted T cell fraction (not recorded which). All receptors derive from a male donor with ankylosing spondylitis.

This clonotype was seen repeatedly, ten times or more. The rearrangement uses TRBV29-1 and TRBJ1-5; a weak D match, TRBD1 (5 bases). CDR3 size: 14 residues. V was trimmed by 5 bases and J by 8 bases, leaving 19 bases between them. Germline V CDR1 and CDR2: SQVTM, ANQGSEA. CDR3: CSVYLEGAGEPQHF. DNA for the CDR3: TGCAGCGTTTATTTAGAAGGGGCTGGTGAGCCCCAGCATTTT.

This clonotype has ten or more counts. In nucleotides, the CDR3 is TGCAGCGTTGTTCTGGGAGGGTACGAAACTGAAGCTTTCTTT. Its translation: CSVVLGGYETEAFF. J is TRBJ1-1 and V is TRBV29-1; D is uncertain. The length of the CDR3 is 14 residues. Germline V gene sequence: CDR1 SQVTM, CDR2 ANQGSEA. With 4 bases removed from V and 5 bases from J, the gap between germline ends came to 17 bases.

This clonotype was observed many times. The V call is TRBV10-3, the J call TRBJ1-1; no definite D call. The CDR3 covers 12 residues. Trimming took 6 bases from V and 7 from J, leaving 12 bases between them. Germline V gives CDR1 ENHRY, CDR2 SYGVKD. In DNA form, the CDR3 reads TGTGCCATCAGCTCCCGCCGAGGTGAAGCTTTCTTT. This encodes CAISSRRGEAFF.

The genes are TRBV12-3 or TRBV12-4 and TRBJ2-1; no clear D. The CDR3 consists of 16 residues. V was shortened by 6 bases and J by 2 bases, with 17 bases between the two germline ends. For the CDR3, the DNA is TGTGCCAGCAGCAGAGAGGCGGAAAGAGCCTACAATGAGCAGTTCTTC. The encoded protein is CASSREAERAYNEQFF.

This clonotype was seen more than once but under ten times. The CDR3, as DNA: TGTGCCAGCAGTACTCGGAGGAAAGGTCAGCCCCAGCATTTT. The encoded protein is CASSTRRKGQPQHF. The V and J genes are TRBV6-2 or TRBV6-3 and TRBJ1-5, with D uncertain. This CDR3 comprises 14 residues. The V end was cut by 5 bases, the J end by 6 bases, with 14 bases between. Germline V CDR1 and CDR2: MNHEY, SVGEGT.

This clonotype was observed many times. The rearrangement links TRBV12-3 or TRBV12-4 to TRBJ1-4; TRBD1 matches at 7 bases. CDR3 length equals 13 residues. Trimming took 5 bases from V and 13 from J; bases not matched to a gene: 10. The CDR3 is CASSLTNRGPLFF. The DNA of the CDR3 is TGTGCCAGCAGTCTGACTAACAGGGGACCACTGTTTTTT.

The V call is TRBV5-1, the J call TRBJ2-2, with TRBD2 identical over 9 bases. From germline, CDR1 is SGHRS and CDR2 YFSETQ. V lost 4 bases, J lost 7 bases, and 11 bases stayed unmatched. This CDR3 is 16 amino acids long. CDR3: CASSPRSSGTYGELFF. CDR3 nucleotides: TGCGCCAGCAGCCCTCGTTCTAGCGGGACATACGGGGAGCTGTTTTTT.

This clonotype has at least ten counts. The CDR3 protein is CASSVGGNGNQPQHF. CDR3 nucleotides: TGTGCCAGCAGCGTAGGTGGGAATGGCAATCAGCCCCAGCATTTT. V and J are TRBV9 and TRBJ1-5; unclear D gene. Germline CDR1 SGDLS, CDR2 YYNGEE. V was clipped by 0 bases and J by 2 bases, with 9 bases between them. The CDR3 contains 15 residues.

This clonotype was detected many times. The genes are TRBV5-1 and TRBJ1-5; D gene uncertain. V lost 1 base to trimming and J lost 5 bases, with 7 bases between them. The germline V gene has CDR1 SGHRS and CDR2 YFSETQ. CDR3 length: 13 amino acids. DNA for the CDR3: TGCGCCAGCAGCTTGTCCAGAGATCAGCCCCAGCATTTT. It specifies CASSLSRDQPQHF.

This clonotype came up many times. The chain combines TRBV10-3 with TRBJ2-7, with 7 bases lining up with TRBD1. After removal of 7 bases from V and 0 bases from J, the junction contained 6 bases not matched to a gene. This CDR3 is 14 amino acids long. CDR1 and CDR2 (germline): ENHRY, SYGVKD. CDR3 coding DNA: TGTGCCATCATGGACAGGTTTCCCTCCTACGAGCAGTACTTC. This translates into CAIMDRFPSYEQYF.

This clonotype was counted ten times or more. The J gene is TRBJ2-2, the V gene TRBV4-3; D unresolved. This CDR3 is 14 amino acids long. Trimming removed 2 bases from V and 7 bases from J, with 11 bases in between. In germline, CDR1 is LGHNA, CDR2 YSLEER. CDR3 bases: TGCGCCAGCAGCCAAAATGTCCTAGGCGGGGAGCTGTTTTTT. Its protein product is CASSQNVLGGELFF.

This clonotype was found many times. The chain uses TRBV12-3 or TRBV12-4 and TRBJ1-1; D remains unclear. V lost 6 bases, J lost 4 bases, and 12 bases lay in between. CDR3 length: 13 residues. The CDR3 reads CASSLLVGTEAFF. The CDR3 nucleotides read TGTGCCAGCAGCCTTCTAGTGGGCACTGAAGCTTTCTTT.

In this sample, this clonotype turned up many times. This chain joins TRBV29-1 and TRBJ2-7; 9 bases are a match to TRBD1. Unmatched junction bases numbered 7, after V lost 5 bases and J lost 2 bases. The germline V gene has CDR1 SQVTM and CDR2 ANQGSEA. This CDR3 spans 14 amino acids. CDR3 amino acids: CSVKWDRVTYEQYF. Here the CDR3 DNA reads TGCAGCGTTAAATGGGACAGGGTAACCTACGAGCAGTACTTC.

V and J are TRBV5-1 and TRBJ2-7, with D maybe TRBD2 (5 bases). This CDR3 is built from 14 residues. Germline V gene sequence: CDR1 SGHRS, CDR2 YFSETQ. V lost 4 bases, J lost 5 bases, and 16 bases lay in between. CDR3 region: CASSPGLLNNEQYF. The CDR3, as DNA: TGCGCCAGCAGCCCTGGACTGCTAAACAACGAGCAGTACTTC.

In its sample, this clonotype was seen a few times. V and J are TRBV3-1 and TRBJ1-5; D remains unclear. From germline, CDR1 is LGHDT and CDR2 YNNKEL (reference sequence). The CDR3 is 15 residues long. Trimming stripped 0 bases from V and 5 bases from J, with 11 bases between. As DNA, the CDR3 is TGTGCCAGCAGCCAAGATATGGCAGCATATCAGCCCCAGCATTTT. Encoded protein: CASSQDMAAYQPQHF.

In its sample, this clonotype was seen many times. The chain recombines TRBV3-1 with TRBJ2-1; 11 nucleotides line up with TRBD2. Trimming removed 4 bases from V and 4 bases from J; junction bases left unmatched: 6. The CDR3 runs to 16 residues. Looked up from germline, CDR1 is LGHDT and CDR2 is YNNKEL (reference sequence). The CDR3 reads CASSPLAGGNYNEQFF. In DNA form, the CDR3 reads TGTGCCAGCAGCCCCTTAGCGGGAGGGAATTACAATGAGCAGTTCTTC.

Many counts were recorded for this clonotype. The chain recombines TRBV4-2 with TRBJ1-5; the D is unclear. The CDR3 is 15 residues long. Germline V gene sequence: CDR1 LGHNA, CDR2 YNFKEQ. V was shortened by 0 bases and J by 2 bases, with 8 bases between the two germline ends. The DNA of the CDR3 is TGTGCCAGCAGCCAAGAGGGTTGGGGCAATCAGCCCCAGCATTTT. Translated: CASSQEGWGNQPQHF.

This clonotype was recorded at least ten times. V and J are TRBV7-2 and TRBJ2-3; D possibly corresponds to TRBD2 (6 bases). The CDR3 has 16 residues. The germline V gene has CDR1 SGHTA and CDR2 FQGNSA. V was pared by 2 bases and J by 4 bases, with 16 bases between. In nucleotides, the CDR3 is TGTGCCAGCAGCTTATTTGGCGGGGAGGAGGCAGATACGCAGTATTTT. Its translation is CASSLFGGEEADTQYF.

At least ten counts were recorded for this clonotype. The chain combines TRBV11-2 with TRBJ1-1; D gene ambiguous. The V gene's germline CDR1 is SGHAT and CDR2 FQNNGV. This CDR3 contains 18 residues. V was cut by 5 bases and J by 1 base, with 23 bases left in between. The CDR3 nucleotides read TGTGCCAGCAGCCTTAAAAGGTTTTCCGGCATCCCGAACACTGAAGCTTTCTTT. It codes for CASSLKRFSGIPNTEAFF.

This clonotype was detected many times. The chain recombines TRBV4-1 with TRBJ1-2; no reliable D call. CDR3 length equals 11 residues. Germline CDR1 and CDR2: MGHRA and YSYEKL. Between the trimmed V and J ends, which lost 0 bases and 7 bases, there was a span of 3 bases. CDR3 loop: CASSQDRGYTF. CDR3 DNA: TGCGCCAGCAGCCAAGATCGTGGCTACACCTTC.

In this sample, this clonotype turned up many times. V usage is TRBV29-1 and J usage is TRBJ2-5; D not certain. With 4 bases removed from V and 4 bases from J, the gap between germline ends came to 4 bases. The CDR3 has 10 residues. CDR1 SQVTM and CDR2 ANQGSEA come from the germline V gene. The CDR3 sequence: CSVAIETQYF. For the CDR3, the DNA is TGCAGCGTTGCTATAGAGACCCAGTACTTC.

This clonotype was found a few times. The V gene is TRBV2, the J gene TRBJ2-7; D not resolved. The CDR3 loop spans 13 amino acids. V was clipped by 2 bases and J by 11 bases, with 16 bases between them. Per germline, CDR1 SNHLY and CDR2 FYNNEI. The CDR3 sequence is CASSELPPGSKYF. Here the CDR3 DNA reads TGTGCCAGCAGTGAACTACCCCCGGGTTCTAAGTACTTC.

This clonotype was seen many times. V gene TRBV29-1 combines with J gene TRBJ1-1; a possible D gene is TRBD1 (5 bases). The V gene lost 7 bases and the J gene lost 3 bases, with 12 bases spanning the gap. This CDR3 comprises 12 residues. Germline assignment: CDR1 SQVTM and CDR2 ANQGSEA. The CDR3 loop reads CSAGVGDTEAFF. CDR3 bases: TGCAGCGCCGGAGTGGGGGACACTGAAGCTTTCTTT. Filled out from reference TRBV29-1 and TRBJ1-1, the complete variable domain reads SAVISQKPSRDICQRGTSLTIQCQVDSQVTMMFWYRQQPGQSLTLIATANQGSEATYESGFVIDKFPISRPNLTFSTLTVSNMSPEDSSIYLCSAGVGDTEAFFGQGTRLTVV.

The chain couples TRBV12-3 or TRBV12-4 to TRBJ2-7; D uncertain. This CDR3 is built from 15 residues. The ends were cut back, 5 bases at V and 6 bases at J, with 20 bases in the middle. The CDR3 DNA sequence: TGTGCCAGCAGTCGACTCGACCCGACCCTGTCCGAGCAGTACTTC. Protein: CASSRLDPTLSEQYF.

This clonotype was seen at least ten times. This rearrangement joins TRBV7-2 to TRBJ2-3, with 8 bases identical to TRBD1. The V gene's germline CDR1 is SGHTA and CDR2 FQGNSA. This CDR3 comprises 13 residues. V gave up 3 bases and J gave up 5 bases; unmatched junction bases: 1. CDR3 sequence: CASSFTGGDTQYF. In DNA, the CDR3 is TGTGCCAGCAGCTTCACAGGGGGAGATACGCAGTATTTT.

This clonotype has ten or more counts. The chain carries TRBV29-1 and TRBJ1-1, with D perhaps TRBD1 (5 bases). CDR1 is SQVTM and CDR2 is ANQGSEA in the germline V gene. The CDR3 has 13 amino acids. V dropped 6 bases and J dropped 2 bases, with 13 bases sitting between them. The CDR3 nucleotides are TGCAGCGTCGCGCGGGGACCCAACACTGAAGCTTTCTTT. Its protein product is CSVARGPNTEAFF.